A single sample is the source of the 14 T cell receptor beta chains below, sequenced in a study of T cell responses to AZD1222 COVID-19 vaccine (dated by TCRdb to the early 2020s). Interpreted using the paper, the time point label stands for: about 28 days (+/-7) after the second vaccine dose. The library came from the immunoSEQ multiplex PCR assay. TCRdb re-hosts the immuneACCESS table, in-frame sequences only. Its copies lack some clones; in the studies checked, an unresolved V gene accounts for under half of them, and the cause for the rest is not known. The sample profile shows tens of thousands of clones; approximately 90% of them were found once. The ten top clones hold about 5% of the sample. Sequencing used peripheral blood, obtained 28 days after the second AZD1222 dose. All receptors come from an adult who received the AZD1222 COVID-19 vaccine.

This clone was picked up one time. The V and J genes are TRBV27 and TRBJ2-1, with 11 bases that match TRBD2. Per germline, CDR1 MNHEY and CDR2 SMNVEV (reference sequence). The CDR3 is 15 amino acids. V lost 4 bases, J lost 9 bases, and 8 bases stayed unmatched. The CDR3 loop is CASSYSGGVFIEQFF. The CDR3 DNA reads TGTGCCAGCAGTTATAGCGGGGGGGTATTTATTGAGCAGTTCTTC.

The V call is TRBV5-1, the J call TRBJ2-2; possible D gene TRBD2, 5 bases. Germline V gives CDR1 SGHRS, CDR2 YFSETQ. V gave up 3 bases and J gave up 5 bases, with 5 bases separating them. The CDR3 contains 12 residues. The CDR3 DNA sequence: TGCGCCAGCAGCTCGGGGACCGGGGAGCTGTTTTTT. This codes for CASSSGTGELFF.

The CDR3 sequence: CSASNAALSEKLFF. The CDR3 region has the DNA TGCAGTGCCAGTAATGCCGCCTTGAGCGAAAAACTGTTTTTT. This rearrangement joins TRBV20-1 to TRBJ1-4; no clear D. CDR3 length: 14 amino acids. From germline, CDR1 is DFQATT and CDR2 SNEGSKA (reference sequence). V lost 6 bases and J lost 8, with 19 bases in between.

This sequence joins TRBV7-2 and TRBJ2-5, with D unclear. The length of the CDR3 is 13 residues. Germline CDR1 SGHTA, CDR2 FQGNSA. Trimming took off 5 bases at V and 5 bases at J, with 12 bases between the two ends. The CDR3 sequence is CASSLLGRETQYF. The CDR3 DNA reads TGTGCCAGCAGCCTTCTAGGACGGGAGACCCAGTACTTC.

The V gene is TRBV7-8, the J gene TRBJ1-1; D possibly corresponds to TRBD1 (5 bases). Germline V gene lookup returns CDR1 SGHVS and CDR2 FQNEAQ. The CDR3 sequence is 15 residues long. Trimming left V 4 bases short and J 0 bases short, with 12 bases between. CDR3 in DNA: TGTGCCAGCAGCTCACGCGTGGGGCTGAACACTGAAGCTTTCTTT. The encoded protein is CASSSRVGLNTEAFF.

The chain is built from TRBV4-1 and TRBJ1-5; TRBD1 is a possible D gene (6 bases). V was cut by 3 bases and J by 6 bases, with 15 bases left in between. CDR1 and CDR2 from the germline V gene are MGHRA and YSYEKL. The CDR3 runs 15 residues. Here the CDR3 reads CASSQGWTDTQPQHF. CDR3 nucleotides: TGCGCCAGCAGCCAGGGTTGGACAGATACTCAGCCCCAGCATTTT.

The gene calls are TRBV4-1 and TRBJ1-1, with 7 bases aligning to TRBD1. The V gene end was trimmed by 2 bases and the J gene end by 0 bases; junction bases not matched to a gene: 3. The CDR3 spans 15 residues. The germline CDR1 and CDR2 sequences are MGHRA and YSYEKL. The DNA for the CDR3 is TGCGCCAGCAGCCAACCCGGGACAGTGAACACTGAAGCTTTCTTT. Its protein product is CASSQPGTVNTEAFF.

V usage is TRBV6-5 and J usage is TRBJ1-3; no clear D. The CDR3 sequence is 15 residues long. The V end lost 5 bases, the J end lost 0 bases, and 11 bases lay between the germline ends. The germline V gene encodes CDR1 MNHEY and CDR2 SVGAGI. The CDR3 sequence: CASSQTSLSGNTIYF. Written as DNA, the CDR3 is TGTGCCAGCAGTCAGACGTCCCTCTCTGGAAACACCATATATTTT.

V usage is TRBV6-5 and J usage is TRBJ2-2; D is unresolved. The CDR3 runs to 13 residues. With 5 bases removed from V and 4 bases from J, the gap between germline ends came to 8 bases. Germline V lookup: CDR1 MNHEY, CDR2 SVGAGI. DNA for the CDR3: TGTGCCAGCAGTCTCGACACCACCGGGGAGCTGTTTTTT. It is translated as CASSLDTTGELFF.

Notes on this clone: The sample holds other DNA sequences that translate to the same CDR3. The CDR3 region has the DNA TGTGCCAGCAGTCTGACGGTAAACTATGGCTACACCTTC. This gives the protein CASSLTVNYGYTF. V and J are TRBV12-3 or TRBV12-4 and TRBJ1-2; D is ambiguous. The CDR3 covers 13 residues. Trimming removed 5 bases at V and 2 bases at J, with 9 bases between.

The chain uses TRBV18 and TRBJ1-5, with a weak D call TRBD1 (6 bases). The CDR3 is 13 amino acids. Germline lookup yields CDR1 KGHSH and CDR2 LQKENI. The V gene lost 6 bases and the J gene lost 6 bases, with 12 bases spanning the gap. The CDR3 spells CASSRDTSQPQHF. Written as DNA, the CDR3 is TGTGCCAGCTCCCGGGACACTAGTCAGCCCCAGCATTTT.

The chain combines TRBV5-5 with TRBJ2-3, with TRBD1 as a possible D gene (6 bases). This CDR3 region has 16 residues. CDR1 is SGHKS, CDR2 YYEKEE, per germline (reference sequence). Trimming removed 4 bases from V and 0 bases from J, with 15 bases in between. CDR3 sequence: CASSPGVGFSTDTQYF. CDR3 nucleotides: TGTGCCAGCAGCCCAGGGGTCGGATTTAGCACAGATACGCAGTATTTT.

The rearrangement joins TRBV4-1 to TRBJ1-5, with 7 bases matching TRBD1. This CDR3 comprises 19 residues. Losses at the gene ends were 0 bases for V and 3 bases for J; bases not matched to a gene: 14. Per germline, CDR1 MGHRA and CDR2 YSYEKL. The DNA for the CDR3 is TGCGCCAGCAGCCAAGAGGTAGCAGGGGGTATAGGAAACAATCAGCCCCAGCATTTT. It encodes CASSQEVAGGIGNNQPQHF.

This chain links TRBV7-3 with TRBJ1-1; D unclear. Germline CDR1 SGHTA, CDR2 FQGTGA. The CDR3 length is 13 residues. Deletions cut 5 bases from V and 7 bases from J, with 14 bases between. CDR3 nucleotide sequence: TGTGCCAGCAGCCTCCCAGGACGGAGTGAAGCTTTCTTT. Translation gives CASSLPGRSEAFF.